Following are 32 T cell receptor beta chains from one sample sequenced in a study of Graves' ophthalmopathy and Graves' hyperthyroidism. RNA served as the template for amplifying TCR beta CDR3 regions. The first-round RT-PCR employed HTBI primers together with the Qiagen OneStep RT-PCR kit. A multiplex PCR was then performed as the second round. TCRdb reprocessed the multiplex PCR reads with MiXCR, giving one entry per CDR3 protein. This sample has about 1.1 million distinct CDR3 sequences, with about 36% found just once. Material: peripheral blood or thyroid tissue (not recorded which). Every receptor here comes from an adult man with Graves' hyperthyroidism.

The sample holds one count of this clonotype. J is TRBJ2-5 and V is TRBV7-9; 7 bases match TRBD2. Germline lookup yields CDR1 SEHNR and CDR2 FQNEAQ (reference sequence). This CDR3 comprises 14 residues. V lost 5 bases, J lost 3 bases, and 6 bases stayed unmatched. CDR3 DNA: TGTGCCAGCAGCAGTTGGACTAGAAAAGAGACCCAGTACTTC. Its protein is CASSSWTRKETQYF. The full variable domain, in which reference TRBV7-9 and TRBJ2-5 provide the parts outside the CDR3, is DTGVSQNPRHKITKRGQNVTFRCDPISEHNRLYWYRQTLGQGPEFLTYFQNEAQLEKSRLLSDRFSAERPKGSFSTLEIQRTEQGDSAMYLCASSSWTRKETQYFGPGTRLLVL.

CDR3 loop: CAGGARGETQYF. The CDR3 DNA sequence: TGTGCTGGAGGGGCCAGGGGGGAGACCCAGTACTTC. The chain links TRBV7-8 to TRBJ2-5; a weak D match, TRBD1 (7 bases). The CDR3 length is 12 residues. CDR1 is SGHVS and CDR2 is FQNEAQ in the germline V gene.

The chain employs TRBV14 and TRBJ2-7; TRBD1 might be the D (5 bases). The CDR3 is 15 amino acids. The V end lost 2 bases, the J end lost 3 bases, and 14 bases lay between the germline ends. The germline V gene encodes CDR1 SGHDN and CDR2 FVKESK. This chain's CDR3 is CASSQKVPGFYEQYF. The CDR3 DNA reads TGTGCCAGCAGCCAAAAGGTTCCAGGGTTCTACGAGCAGTACTTC.

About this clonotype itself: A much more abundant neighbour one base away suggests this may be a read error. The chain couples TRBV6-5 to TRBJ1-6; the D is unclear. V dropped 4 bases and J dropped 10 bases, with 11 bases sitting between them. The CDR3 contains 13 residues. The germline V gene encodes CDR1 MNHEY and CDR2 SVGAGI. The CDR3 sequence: CASSSHSRSPLHF. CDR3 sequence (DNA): TGTGCCAGCAGTTCACATAGCCGCTCACCCCTCCACTTT.

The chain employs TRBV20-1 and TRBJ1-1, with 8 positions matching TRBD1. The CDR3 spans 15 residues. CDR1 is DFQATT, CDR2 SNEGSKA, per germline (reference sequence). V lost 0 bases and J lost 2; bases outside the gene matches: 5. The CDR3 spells CSARDHRGRNTEAFF. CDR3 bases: TGCAGTGCTAGAGATCACAGGGGGAGAAACACTGAAGCTTTCTTT.

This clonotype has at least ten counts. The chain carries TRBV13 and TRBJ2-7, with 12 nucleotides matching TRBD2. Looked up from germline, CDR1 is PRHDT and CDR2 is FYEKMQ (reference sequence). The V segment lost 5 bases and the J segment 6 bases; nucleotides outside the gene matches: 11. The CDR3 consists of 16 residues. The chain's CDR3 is CASSGLAGGNFGEQYF. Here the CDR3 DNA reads TGTGCCAGCAGCGGTCTAGCGGGGGGGAACTTCGGCGAGCAGTACTTC.

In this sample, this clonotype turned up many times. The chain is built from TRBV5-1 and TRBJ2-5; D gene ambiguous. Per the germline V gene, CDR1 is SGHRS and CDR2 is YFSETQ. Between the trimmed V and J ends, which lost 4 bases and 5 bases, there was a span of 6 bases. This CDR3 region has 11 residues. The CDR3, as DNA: TGCGCCAGCAGCCGGGCCGAGACCCAGTACTTC. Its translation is CASSRAETQYF.

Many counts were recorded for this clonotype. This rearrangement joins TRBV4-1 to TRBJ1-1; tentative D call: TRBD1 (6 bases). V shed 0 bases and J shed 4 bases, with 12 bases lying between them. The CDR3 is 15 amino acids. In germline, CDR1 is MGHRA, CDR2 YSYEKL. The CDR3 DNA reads TGCGCCAGCAGCCAAGAGGCAGGGGTGGTCACTGAAGCTTTCTTT. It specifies CASSQEAGVVTEAFF.

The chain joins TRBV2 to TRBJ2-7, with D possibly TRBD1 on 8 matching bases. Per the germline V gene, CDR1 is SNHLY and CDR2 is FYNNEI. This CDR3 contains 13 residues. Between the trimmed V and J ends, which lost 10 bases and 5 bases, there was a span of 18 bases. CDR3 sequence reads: CATYRGRVNEQYF. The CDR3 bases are TGTGCCACCTACAGGGGGAGGGTGAACGAGCAGTACTTC.

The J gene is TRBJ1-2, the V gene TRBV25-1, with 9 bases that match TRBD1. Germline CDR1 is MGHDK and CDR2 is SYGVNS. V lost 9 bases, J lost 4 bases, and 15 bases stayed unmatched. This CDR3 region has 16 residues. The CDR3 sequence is CASGQGQNLLIYGYTF. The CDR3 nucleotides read TGTGCCAGTGGACAGGGGCAGAACCTACTAATCTATGGCTACACCTTC.

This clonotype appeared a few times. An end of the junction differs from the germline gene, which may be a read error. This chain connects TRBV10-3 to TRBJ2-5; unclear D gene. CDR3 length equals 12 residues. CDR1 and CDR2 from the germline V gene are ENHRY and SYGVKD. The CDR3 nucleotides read TGTGCCAGCAGTAGGCTACAAGAGACCCAGTACTTC. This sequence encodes CASSRLQETQYF.

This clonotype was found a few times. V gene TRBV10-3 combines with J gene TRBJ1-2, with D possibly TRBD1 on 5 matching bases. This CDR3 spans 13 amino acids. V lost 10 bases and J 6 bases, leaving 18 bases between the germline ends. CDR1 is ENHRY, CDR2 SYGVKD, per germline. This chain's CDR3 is CASSAGPRDGYTF. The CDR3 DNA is TGTGCCAGCAGCGCGGGGCCCAGGGATGGCTACACCTTC.

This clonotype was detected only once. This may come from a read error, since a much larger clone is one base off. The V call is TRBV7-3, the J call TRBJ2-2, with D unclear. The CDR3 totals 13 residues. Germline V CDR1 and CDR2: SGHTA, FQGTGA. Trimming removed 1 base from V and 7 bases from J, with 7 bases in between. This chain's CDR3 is CASSLKKGGELFF. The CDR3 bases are TGTGCCAGCAGCTTAAAAAAGGGCGGGGAGCTGTTTTTT.

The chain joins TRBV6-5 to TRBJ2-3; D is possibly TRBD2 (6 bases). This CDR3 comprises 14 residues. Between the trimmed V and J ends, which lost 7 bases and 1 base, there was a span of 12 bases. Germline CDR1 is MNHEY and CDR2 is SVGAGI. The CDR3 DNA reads TGTGCCAGCAATCGGGACTGGCGCACAGATACGCAGTATTTT. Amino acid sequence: CASNRDWRTDTQYF.

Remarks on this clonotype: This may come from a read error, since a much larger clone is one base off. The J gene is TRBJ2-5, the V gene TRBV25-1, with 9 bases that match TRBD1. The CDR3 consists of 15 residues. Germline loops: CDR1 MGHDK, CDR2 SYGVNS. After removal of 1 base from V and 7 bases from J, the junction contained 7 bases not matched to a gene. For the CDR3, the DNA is TGTGCCAGCAGTGAATGGCGGGGACAGGGCGGGACCCAGTACTTC. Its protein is CASSEWRGQGGTQYF.

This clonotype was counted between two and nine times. The CDR3 is CASSYSSGSGTGELFF. The CDR3 nucleotides are TGTGCCAGCAGTTACTCAAGCGGGAGCGGCACCGGGGAGCTGTTTTTT. The chain carries TRBV6-6 and TRBJ2-2; 8 nucleotides line up with TRBD2. Germline loops: CDR1 MNHNY, CDR2 SVGAGI (reference sequence). The V gene end was trimmed by 0 bases and the J gene end by 4 bases; junction bases not matched to a gene: 4. The CDR3 is 16 residues long.

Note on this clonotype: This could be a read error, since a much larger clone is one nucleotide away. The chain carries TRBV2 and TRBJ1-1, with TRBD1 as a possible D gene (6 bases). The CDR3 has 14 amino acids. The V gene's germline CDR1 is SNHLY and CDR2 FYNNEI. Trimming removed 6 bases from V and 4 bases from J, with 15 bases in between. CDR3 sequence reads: CASSRTDRSTEAFF. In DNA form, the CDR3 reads TGTGCCAGCAGCCGAACCGACAGGAGCACTGAAGCTTTCTTT.

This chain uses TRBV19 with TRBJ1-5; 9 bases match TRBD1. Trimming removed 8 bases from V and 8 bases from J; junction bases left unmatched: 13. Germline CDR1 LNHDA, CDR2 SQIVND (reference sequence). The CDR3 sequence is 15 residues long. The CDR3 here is CASESGTGPSKPQHF. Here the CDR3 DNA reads TGTGCCAGTGAATCGGGGACAGGGCCCTCAAAGCCCCAGCATTTT.

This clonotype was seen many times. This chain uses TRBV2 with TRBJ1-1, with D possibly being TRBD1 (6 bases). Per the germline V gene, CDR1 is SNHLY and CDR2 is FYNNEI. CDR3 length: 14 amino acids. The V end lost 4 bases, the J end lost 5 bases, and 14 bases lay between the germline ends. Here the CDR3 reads CASSAGQGRTEAFF. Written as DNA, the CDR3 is TGTGCCAGCAGTGCGGGGCAGGGGAGGACTGAAGCTTTCTTT. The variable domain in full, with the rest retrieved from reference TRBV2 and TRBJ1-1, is EPEVTQTPSHQVTQMGQEVILRCVPISNHLYFYWYRQILGQKVEFLVSFYNNEISEKSEIFDDQFSVERPDGSNFTLKIRSTKLEDSAMYFCASSAGQGRTEAFFGQGTRLTVV.

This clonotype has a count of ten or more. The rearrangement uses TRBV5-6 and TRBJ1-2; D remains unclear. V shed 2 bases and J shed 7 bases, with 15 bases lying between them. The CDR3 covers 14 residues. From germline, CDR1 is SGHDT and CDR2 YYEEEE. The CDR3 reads CASSFLGPKGGYTF. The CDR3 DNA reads TGTGCCAGCAGCTTCCTGGGCCCCAAAGGTGGCTACACCTTC. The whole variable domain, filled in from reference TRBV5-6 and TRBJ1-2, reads DAGVTQSPTHLIKTRGQQVTLRCSPKSGHDTVSWYQQALGQGPQFIFQYYEEEERQRGNFPDRFSGHQFPNYSSELNVNALLLGDSALYLCASSFLGPKGGYTFGSGTRLTVV.

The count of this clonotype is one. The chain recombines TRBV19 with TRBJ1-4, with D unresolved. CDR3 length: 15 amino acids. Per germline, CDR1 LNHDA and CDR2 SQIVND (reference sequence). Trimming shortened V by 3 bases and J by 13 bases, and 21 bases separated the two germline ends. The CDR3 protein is CASSIRTSQTPPLFF. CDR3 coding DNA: TGTGCCAGTAGTATCCGGACTTCTCAGACGCCCCCACTGTTTTTT.

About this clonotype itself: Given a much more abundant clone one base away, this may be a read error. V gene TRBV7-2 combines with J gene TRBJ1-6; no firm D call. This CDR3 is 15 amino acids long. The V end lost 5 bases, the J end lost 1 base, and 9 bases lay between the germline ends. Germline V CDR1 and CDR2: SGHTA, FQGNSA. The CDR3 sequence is CASSVRGSYNSPLHF. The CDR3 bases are TGTGCCAGCAGCGTACGGGGTTCCTATAATTCACCCCTCCACTTT.

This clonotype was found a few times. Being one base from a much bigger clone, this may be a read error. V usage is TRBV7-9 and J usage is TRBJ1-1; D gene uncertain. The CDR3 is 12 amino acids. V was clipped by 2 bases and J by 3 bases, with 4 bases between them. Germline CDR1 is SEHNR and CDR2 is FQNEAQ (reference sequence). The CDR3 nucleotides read TGTGCCAGCAGCTTATTTGACACTGAAGCTTTCTTT. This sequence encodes CASSLFDTEAFF.

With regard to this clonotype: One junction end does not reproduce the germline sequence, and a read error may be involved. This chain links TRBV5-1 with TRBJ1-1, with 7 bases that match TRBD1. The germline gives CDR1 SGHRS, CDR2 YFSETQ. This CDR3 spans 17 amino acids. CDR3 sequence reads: CVSSLAVRGPMNTEAFF. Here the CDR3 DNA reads TGCGTCAGCAGCTTGGCAGTGAGGGGGCCCATGAACACTGAAGCTTTCTTT.

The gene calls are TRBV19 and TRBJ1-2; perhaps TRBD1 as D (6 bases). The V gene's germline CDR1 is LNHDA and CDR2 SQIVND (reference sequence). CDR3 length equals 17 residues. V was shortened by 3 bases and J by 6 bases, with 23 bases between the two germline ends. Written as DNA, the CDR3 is TGTGCCAGTAGTATCGACGCCAGCCGACAGGATCTCCATGGCTACACCTTC. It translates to CASSIDASRQDLHGYTF. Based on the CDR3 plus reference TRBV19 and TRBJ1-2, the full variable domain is DGGITQSPKYLFRKEGQNVTLSCEQNLNHDAMYWYRQDPGQGLRLIYYSQIVNDFQKGDIAEGYSVSREKKESFPLTVTSAQKNPTAFYLCASSIDASRQDLHGYTFGSGTRLTVV.

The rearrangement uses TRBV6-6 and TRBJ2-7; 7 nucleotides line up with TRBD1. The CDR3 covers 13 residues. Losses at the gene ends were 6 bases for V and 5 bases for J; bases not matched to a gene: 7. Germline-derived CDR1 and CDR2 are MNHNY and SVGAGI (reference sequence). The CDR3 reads CASRSDRVDEQYF. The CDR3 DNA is TGTGCCAGCAGATCTGACAGGGTAGACGAGCAGTACTTC.

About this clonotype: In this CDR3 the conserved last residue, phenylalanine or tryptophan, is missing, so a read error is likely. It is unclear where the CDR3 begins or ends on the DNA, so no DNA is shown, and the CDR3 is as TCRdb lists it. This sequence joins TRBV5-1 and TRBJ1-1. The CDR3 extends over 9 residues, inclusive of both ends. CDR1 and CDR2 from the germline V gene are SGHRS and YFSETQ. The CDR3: CASSAGPTS.

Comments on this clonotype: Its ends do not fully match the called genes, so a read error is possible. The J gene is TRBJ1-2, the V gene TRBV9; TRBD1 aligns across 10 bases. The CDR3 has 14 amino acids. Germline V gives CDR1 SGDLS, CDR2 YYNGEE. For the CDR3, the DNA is TGTGTCAGCAGCCAAGACAGGGGGCTGGGCGGCTACACCTTC. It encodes CVSSQDRGLGGYTF.

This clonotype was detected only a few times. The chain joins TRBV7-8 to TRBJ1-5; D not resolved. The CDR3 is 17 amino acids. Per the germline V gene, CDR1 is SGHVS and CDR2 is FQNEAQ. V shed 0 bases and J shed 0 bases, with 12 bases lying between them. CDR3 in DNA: TGTGCCAGCAGCTTAGCGCGTATAGGGTTTAGCAATCAGCCCCAGCATTTT. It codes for CASSLARIGFSNQPQHF.

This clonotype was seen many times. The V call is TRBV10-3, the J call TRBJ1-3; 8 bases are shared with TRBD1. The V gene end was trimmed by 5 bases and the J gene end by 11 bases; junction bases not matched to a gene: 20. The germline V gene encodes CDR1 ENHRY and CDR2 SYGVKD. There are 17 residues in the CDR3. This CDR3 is CAISRDRGFGTACAIYF. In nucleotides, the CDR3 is TGTGCCATCAGTCGTGACAGGGGTTTCGGAACTGCGTGCGCCATATATTTT.

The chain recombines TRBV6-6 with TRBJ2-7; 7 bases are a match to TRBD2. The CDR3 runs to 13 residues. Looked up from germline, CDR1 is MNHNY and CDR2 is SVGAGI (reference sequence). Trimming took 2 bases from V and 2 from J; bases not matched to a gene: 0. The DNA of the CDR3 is TGTGCCAGCAGTTACGGGACTACCTACGAGCAGTACTTC. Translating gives CASSYGTTYEQYF.

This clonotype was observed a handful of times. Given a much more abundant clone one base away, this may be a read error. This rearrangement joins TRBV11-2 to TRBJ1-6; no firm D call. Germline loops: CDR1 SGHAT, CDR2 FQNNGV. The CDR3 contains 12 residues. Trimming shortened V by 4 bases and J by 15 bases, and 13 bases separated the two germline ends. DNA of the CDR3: TGTGCCAGCAGCTGCCCGACGGGGAACCTCCACTTT. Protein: CASSCPTGNLHF.